The entry below gives a single T cell receptor beta chain sequence along with its context. What it recognizes is unknown. The assay was run at deep level. Clones were read by immunoSEQ multiplex PCR, and TCRdb kept only the in-frame ones, dropping some. The top ten hold 0.9% to 1.3% of the sample, which has 2 million or so clones, about 94% seen once. This record belongs to a study of shared clonotypes between healthy human individuals. Whole-study context: Per donor, three plates held CD4 naive cells, three held CD4 memory, two held CD8 naive and one held CD8 memory.

Terminally differentiated effector memory CD45RA+ cells were excluded from the naive CD8 cells, which were CD45RO-negative and positively selected for CCR7. The donor cohort consisted entirely of Caucasian adults residing in Nashville, Tennessee. General study findings and limits: Limited genetic and exposure-history diversity came from having few donors.

V was clipped by 3 bases and J by 2 bases, with 10 bases between them. The CDR3 is 15 amino acids. Germline CDR1 WNHNN, CDR2 SYGVQD (reference sequence). Sequencing input: naive CD8+ T cells sorted from blood. The genes are TRBV10-1 and TRBJ2-2; D is undetermined. The sequence was collected from a man aged 18-30 years in good health. CDR3 protein: CASSDLPFNTGELFF. Here the CDR3 DNA reads TGCGCCAGCAGTGACTTACCCTTTAACACCGGGGAGCTGTTTTTT.